Described below is a single TCR beta chain sequence and its context. Its antigen remains unidentified. Trimming took off 6 bases at V and 4 bases at J, with 8 bases between the two ends. This CDR3 is built from 12 residues. Germline CDR1 reads SNHLY; CDR2 reads FYNNEI. Input was 2 to 2.5 ug genomic DNA, or all available if less. The data were produced by immunoSEQ multiplex PCR, yet TCRdb's version contains in-frame clones alone and is incomplete. The data contain fewer than 40,000 clones, more than 85% of them singletons. The data are from a study of glioma-infiltrating T cells after dendritic cell vaccination. On the study more broadly: Samples are from glioblastoma patients in Phase I and II dendritic cell vaccine trials.

Regarding the study as a whole: Only a small number of patients had complete blood and tumor samples. Patients with more pretreatment TILs had longer time to progression and survival.

The clonotype originates from a human donor with glioblastoma. V is TRBV2 and J is TRBJ2-3; D perhaps matches TRBD2 (5 bases). The sequenced sample was blood, obtained before dendritic cell vaccination. The CDR3 nucleotides are TGTGCCAGCAGCCTACTAGCAGATACGCAGTATTTT. Its translation is CASSLLADTQYF.